The 20 T cell receptor beta chains given below trace back to one sample, sequenced in a study of cytomegalovirus exposure and HLA in healthy donors. The PCR ran on 60 Vbeta and 13 Jbeta primers. Method: immunoSEQ multiplex PCR; TCRdb's copy keeps in-frame clones and lacks some. The sample includes 150,000 to 200,000 clones, around 80% of them seen just once. The sequenced material came from PBMCs. Receptors were obtained from a woman in her late teens or twenties in good health and CMV-seropositive.

This clone was counted once. This chain links TRBV4-2 with TRBJ2-3; 11 positions agree with TRBD2. Looked up from germline, CDR1 is LGHNA and CDR2 is YNFKEQ. The junction had 10 bases not matched to a gene; V was cut back by 0 bases and J by 2 bases. CDR3 size: 19 residues. CDR3 residues: CASSQEPGGTSGPTDTQYF. The CDR3 DNA sequence: TGTGCCAGCAGCCAAGAACCCGGCGGGACTAGCGGCCCCACAGATACGCAGTATTTT.

V is TRBV6-5 and J is TRBJ1-1, with D perhaps TRBD1 (5 bases). Germline values: CDR1 MNHEY, CDR2 SVGAGI. The CDR3 is 15 residues long. Deletions cut 2 bases from V and 2 bases from J, with 12 bases between. The chain's CDR3 is CASSYGGGTNTEAFF. The CDR3 nucleotides read TGTGCCAGCAGTTACGGGGGAGGGACCAACACTGAAGCTTTCTTT.

DNA of the CDR3: TGTGCCAGCAGTATCCTTCCGATAGCGGGGAGGATAGCCTACGAGCAGTACTTC. Its protein is CASSILPIAGRIAYEQYF. The chain joins TRBV27 to TRBJ2-7; the match to TRBD2 covers 8 bases. Germline V gene sequence: CDR1 MNHEY, CDR2 SMNVEV (reference sequence). This CDR3 is 18 amino acids long. After removal of 5 bases from V and 2 bases from J, the junction contained 17 bases not matched to a gene.

The rearrangement joins TRBV7-9 to TRBJ2-5, with D perhaps matching TRBD2 (5 bases). The CDR3 covers 17 residues. V was trimmed by 0 bases and J by 0 bases, leaving 14 bases between them. CDR1 is SEHNR and CDR2 is FQNEAQ in the germline V gene (reference sequence). The chain's CDR3 is CASSLALGTGYQETQYF. The CDR3, as DNA: TGTGCCAGCAGCTTAGCGCTGGGAACGGGGTACCAAGAGACCCAGTACTTC.

The gene calls are TRBV18 and TRBJ2-2; D remains ambiguous. In germline, CDR1 is KGHSH, CDR2 LQKENI. V dropped 3 bases and J dropped 3 bases, with 11 bases sitting between them. The CDR3 runs 15 residues. The chain's CDR3 is CASSPRKIDTGELFF. The DNA for the CDR3 is TGTGCCAGCTCACCCAGAAAAATCGACACCGGGGAGCTGTTTTTT.

The chain has TRBV6-1 and TRBJ1-5; D gene unclear. With 6 bases removed from V and 4 bases from J, the gap between germline ends came to 16 bases. Germline V CDR1 and CDR2: MNHNS, SASEGT. The CDR3 sequence is 15 residues long. CDR3 sequence: CASSVRGSVNQPQHF. The CDR3 coding sequence is TGTGCCAGCAGCGTAAGAGGGTCGGTAAATCAGCCCCAGCATTTT.

The table lists this clone with a count of one. The V and J genes are TRBV6-5 and TRBJ2-7; maybe TRBD2 (7 bases). V was pared by 8 bases and J by 2 bases, with 13 bases between. From germline, CDR1 is MNHEY and CDR2 SVGAGI. This CDR3 region has 13 residues. Written as DNA, the CDR3 is TGTGCCAGCGGGCGAGGGGGGGCCTACGAGCAGTACGTC. It translates to CASGRGGAYEQYV.

This chain joins TRBV27 and TRBJ1-3; 9 bases agree with TRBD1. Trimming cost V 5 bases and J 7 bases; bases outside gene matches: 3. CDR3 length: 13 amino acids. Looked up from germline, CDR1 is MNHEY and CDR2 is SMNVEV (reference sequence). Here the CDR3 DNA reads TGTGCCAGCAGTCCCGGACAGGGGAACACCATATATTTT. It is translated as CASSPGQGNTIYF.

The chain carries TRBV4-1 and TRBJ2-7; TRBD2 is a possible D gene (6 bases). The CDR3 loop spans 14 amino acids. Germline lookup yields CDR1 MGHRA and CDR2 YSYEKL. Deletions cut 4 bases from V and 6 bases from J, with 16 bases between. For the CDR3, the DNA is TGCGCCAGCAGCCGGTCGGGAGTACCCTGCGAGCAGTACTTC. It encodes CASSRSGVPCEQYF.

This clone has only a few counts. The V gene is TRBV18, the J gene TRBJ1-4, with 7 bases identical to TRBD1. CDR1 is KGHSH, CDR2 LQKENI, per germline. This CDR3 region has 14 residues. The ends lost 6 bases at V and 2 bases at J; junction bases unmatched: 3. CDR3 bases: TGTGCCAGCTCGGCGACAGGGACTAATGAAAAACTGTTTTTT. Amino acids: CASSATGTNEKLFF.

The table lists this clone with a count of one. The chain links TRBV9 to TRBJ1-2; the match to TRBD1 covers 7 bases. The CDR3 totals 14 residues. The junction had 8 bases not matched to a gene; V was cut back by 4 bases and J by 5 bases. Germline CDR1 SGDLS, CDR2 YYNGEE. CDR3 nucleotide sequence: TGTGCCAGCAGCACCGGGACAGCTCGGTATGGCTACACCTTC. Translated, it gives CASSTGTARYGYTF.

This sequence joins TRBV14 and TRBJ1-2; 7 bases map to TRBD1. The germline V gene has CDR1 SGHDN and CDR2 FVKESK. This CDR3 contains 17 residues. After removal of 5 bases from V and 4 bases from J, the junction contained 16 bases not matched to a gene. CDR3 sequence (DNA): TGTGCCAGCAGCGGAGACGAACCCAGGGGGGAAACCTATGGCTACACCTTC. This sequence encodes CASSGDEPRGETYGYTF.

Points on this clone: Mismatch with germline at one junction end may stem from a read error. V is TRBV7-9 and J is TRBJ2-7, with D possibly being TRBD1 (5 bases). The CDR3 sequence is 13 residues long. Germline V lookup: CDR1 SEHNR, CDR2 FQNEAQ (reference sequence). The CDR3 loop reads CSSIPQDSYEQYF. CDR3 nucleotide sequence: TGTTCCAGCATTCCACAGGACTCCTACGAGCAGTACTTC.

The J gene is TRBJ1-2, the V gene TRBV9; 9 bases are shared with TRBD1. The J segment lost 0 bases and the V segment lost 4 bases, leaving 7 bases of the junction unmatched. In germline, CDR1 is SGDLS, CDR2 YYNGEE. This CDR3 has 16 amino acids. The CDR3 region has the DNA TGTGCCAGCAGCCCCGGACAGGGGATTGCTAACTATGGCTACACCTTC. Translation gives CASSPGQGIANYGYTF.

The table lists this clone with a count of one. This rearrangement joins TRBV7-9 to TRBJ2-5; D unclear. Germline-derived CDR1 and CDR2 are SEHNR and FQNEAQ (reference sequence). V lost 2 bases, J lost 4 bases, and 2 bases lay in between. This CDR3 region has 11 residues. In DNA, the CDR3 is TGTGCCAGCAGCTTACTAGAGACCCAGTACTTC. Translated, it gives CASSLLETQYF.

The rearrangement uses TRBV29-1 and TRBJ2-1; TRBD2 matches 7 bases. With V trimmed by 4 bases and J by 4 bases, 7 bases remained unmatched. The CDR3 sequence is 14 residues long. Germline V gives CDR1 SQVTM, CDR2 ANQGSEA. The CDR3 here is CSVVRAGPYNEQFF. DNA for the CDR3: TGCAGCGTTGTCCGAGCGGGGCCATACAATGAGCAGTTCTTC.

CDR3 amino acids: CAIDRTTGELFF. CDR3 nucleotide sequence: TGTGCAATTGACAGGACCACCGGGGAGCTGTTTTTT. The chain carries TRBV30 and TRBJ2-2; perhaps TRBD1 as D (6 bases). There are 12 residues in the CDR3. Germline V gene sequence: CDR1 GTSNPN, CDR2 SVGIG (reference sequence). The complete variable domain, with remaining parts taken from reference TRBV30 and TRBJ2-2, reads SQTIHQWPATLVQPVGSPLSLECTVEGTSNPNLYWYRQAAGRGLQLLFYSVGIGQISSEVPQNLSASRPQDRQFILSSKKLLLSDSGFYLCAIDRTTGELFFGEGSRLTVL.

With respect to this clone: One end of the junction fails to match germline, which may point to a read error. V is TRBV18 and J is TRBJ2-3; 7 positions agree with TRBD2. The CDR3 is made up of 14 amino acids. From germline, CDR1 is KGHSH and CDR2 LQKENI. For the CDR3, the DNA is TGTGCCAGCTCACCACAGACTAGCAGAGATACGCAGTATTTT. Translated: CASSPQTSRDTQYF.

This chain uses TRBV7-2 with TRBJ2-2; TRBD1 might be the D (6 bases). Germline V CDR1 and CDR2: SGHTA, FQGNSA. The CDR3 extends over 16 amino acids. Trimming stripped 5 bases from V and 0 bases from J, with 13 bases between. In DNA, the CDR3 is TGTGCCAGCAGCGTCAACAGGGTGGCGAACACCGGGGAGCTGTTTTTT. Translation gives CASSVNRVANTGELFF. The complete variable domain, with remaining parts taken from reference TRBV7-2 and TRBJ2-2, reads GAGVSQSPSNKVTEKGKDVELRCDPISGHTALYWYRQSLGQGLEFLIYFQGNSAPDKSGLPSDRFSAERTGGSVSTLTIQRTQQEDSAVYLCASSVNRVANTGELFFGEGSRLTVL.

The rearrangement uses TRBV7-3 and TRBJ2-1, with TRBD2 matching 11 bases. CDR3 length: 19 amino acids. In germline, CDR1 is SGHTA, CDR2 FQGTGA. The junction had 12 bases not matched to a gene; V was cut back by 4 bases and J by 1 base. The CDR3: CASSSRTGLAGGSYNEQFF. As DNA, the CDR3 is TGTGCCAGCAGCTCGCGGACAGGGCTAGCGGGGGGTTCCTACAATGAGCAGTTCTTC.